Listed below are T cell receptor beta chains from one sample, sequenced in a study of cytotoxic CD8 clonotypes in ibrutinib-treated CLL. Sequenced by immunoSEQ multiplex PCR; TCRdb stores in-frame clones only, minus some. The sample carries roughly 60,000 clones, more than 70% recorded once. The material sequenced was PBMCs, taken after 12 months of ibrutinib treatment. The receptors stem from a human donor with chronic lymphocytic leukemia. The CDR3 runs from the conserved cysteine through the conserved F or W. A D gene is named only where the DNA matches it firmly. Rows may omit the clone size; those that give it use once, few, many or a size class.

TRBV30	12	NA	NA	TRBJ2-7	TGTGCCTGGAGTGTAGGAAGGGTCGAGCAGTACTTC	CAWSVGRVEQYF
TRBV19	14	NA	few	TRBJ1-2	TGTGCCAGTGACCCGGGGGGATCCCACTATGGCTACACCTTC	CASDPGGSHYGYTF
TRBV9	15	TRBD2	NA	TRBJ2-7	TGTGCCAGCAGCGTAGATAGCGGGGCTTCCTACGAGCAGTACTTC	CASSVDSGASYEQYF
TRBV7-9	11	NA	few	TRBJ2-7	TGTGCCAGCAGCTTAAGAGGAGAGCAGTACTTC	CASSLRGEQYF
TRBV7-2	14	NA	NA	TRBJ2-5	TGTGCCAGCAGCTTAGTCGGCTTTGGGGAGACCCAGTACTTC	CASSLVGFGETQYF
TRBV2	15	NA	NA	TRBJ2-5	NA	CASSARVASGAIPDF
TRBV9	17	TRBD2	NA	TRBJ2-4	TGTGCCAGCAGCGTAGATCCGGGACTAGGGGTCAAAAACATTCAGTACTTC	CASSVDPGLGVKNIQYF
TRBV11-2	15	NA	NA	TRBJ2-7	TGTGCCAGCAGCACCGTGCGAGGGCAGACCTACGAGCAGTACTTC	CASSTVRGQTYEQYF
TRBV7-9	16	TRBD1	NA	TRBJ2-1	TGTGCCAGCAGCTCGGCCAGGGGGCTCACCTACAATGAGCAGTTCTTC	CASSSARGLTYNEQFF
TRBV20-1	11	NA	few	TRBJ2-7	TGCAGTGCTAGAGAAGGGTACGAGCAGTACTTC	CSAREGYEQYF
TRBV30	16	TRBD2	NA	TRBJ2-3	TGTGCCTGGAGTGTACCGGCTAGCGGGAGTGAAGATACGCAGTATTTT	CAWSVPASGSEDTQYF
TRBV5-4	12	NA	NA	TRBJ2-3	TGTGCCAGCAGGCGGGACACAGATACGCAGTATTTT	CASRRDTDTQYF
TRBV2	12	NA	NA	TRBJ1-2	TGTGCCAGCGACGAATTCAACTATGGCTACACCTTC	CASDEFNYGYTF
TRBV5-1	13	NA	NA	TRBJ2-7	TGTGCCAGCAGCTTGGGCTTAGGTCGCGAGCAGTACTTC	CASSLGLGREQYF
TRBV6-1	19	TRBD2	NA	TRBJ2-2	TGTGCCAGCAGTGAAGGTGGGCTAGCGGGAGTAGCCCAAGGCGGGGAGCTGTTTTTT	CASSEGGLAGVAQGGELFF
TRBV5-1	15	TRBD2	NA	TRBJ2-7	TGCGCCAGCAGCCCAATTGGGGGGGAGACCTACGAGCAGTACTTC	CASSPIGGETYEQYF
TRBV9	13	TRBD2	NA	TRBJ2-1	TGTGCCAGCTCTACTAGCGGCTACAATGAGCAGTTCTTC	CASSTSGYNEQFF
TRBV30	11	TRBD1	NA	TRBJ2-1	TGTGCCTGGACCAGGGGGAATGAGCAGTTCTTC	CAWTRGNEQFF
TRBV11-2	14	TRBD1	NA	TRBJ1-2	TGTGCCAGCAGTTCCGGGACAGGGGTCTATGGCTACACCTTC	CASSSGTGVYGYTF
TRBV28	12	NA	NA	TRBJ1-2	TGTGCCAGCAGTCCCTCCCGGGGGCTTATCACCTTC	CASSPSRGLITF
TRBV9	15	TRBD2	NA	TRBJ2-1	TGTGCCAGCAGCGTAGACCTAGCGGGAAGCTATGAGCAGTTCTTC	CASSVDLAGSYEQFF
TRBV7-3	14	TRBD2	few	TRBJ2-1	TGTGCCAGCAGCGCTAGCGGGAGTCCGAATGAGCAGTTCTTC	CASSASGSPNEQFF
TRBV7-2	12	TRBD2	few	TRBJ2-5	TGTGCCAGCAGCCTCTCGGGAGGGACAAAGTACTTC	CASSLSGGTKYF
TRBV18	12	NA	many	TRBJ1-1	TGTGCCAGCTCACCCGACAGGACTGAAGCTTTCTTT	CASSPDRTEAFF
TRBV30	11	NA	NA	TRBJ2-7	TGTGCCTGGAGTTTAGGTTACGAGCAGTACTTC	CAWSLGYEQYF
TRBV11-2	15	NA	few	TRBJ2-7	TGTGCCAGCAGCTTAGCCCCTTCAGGTGGCTACGAGCAGTACTTC	CASSLAPSGGYEQYF
TRBV4-1	18	TRBD2	NA	TRBJ2-1	TGCGCCAGCAGCCAAGTGGGACTAGCGATCGGCTCCTACAATGAGCAGTTCTTC	CASSQVGLAIGSYNEQFF
TRBV4-1	15	NA	NA	TRBJ1-5	TGCGCCAGCAGCCAGAACAGGGATTCCAATCAGCCCCAGCATTTT	CASSQNRDSNQPQHF
TRBV28	15	TRBD2	NA	TRBJ2-3	TGTGCCAGCCCTCCCGGTAGCGGGAGCACAGATACGCAGTATTTT	CASPPGSGSTDTQYF
TRBV11-3	13	NA	NA	TRBJ2-1	TGTGCCAGCAGCTTGGGGAGGAGGTATGAGCAGTTCTTC	CASSLGRRYEQFF
TRBV5-4	15	NA	NA	TRBJ2-3	TGTGCCAGCAGCCTGAGACAGGATGGGGCAGATACGCAGTATTTT	CASSLRQDGADTQYF
TRBV11-3	14	NA	NA	TRBJ2-7	TGTGCCAGCAGCAGGACTCCTGACTCCTACGAGCAGTACTTC	CASSRTPDSYEQYF